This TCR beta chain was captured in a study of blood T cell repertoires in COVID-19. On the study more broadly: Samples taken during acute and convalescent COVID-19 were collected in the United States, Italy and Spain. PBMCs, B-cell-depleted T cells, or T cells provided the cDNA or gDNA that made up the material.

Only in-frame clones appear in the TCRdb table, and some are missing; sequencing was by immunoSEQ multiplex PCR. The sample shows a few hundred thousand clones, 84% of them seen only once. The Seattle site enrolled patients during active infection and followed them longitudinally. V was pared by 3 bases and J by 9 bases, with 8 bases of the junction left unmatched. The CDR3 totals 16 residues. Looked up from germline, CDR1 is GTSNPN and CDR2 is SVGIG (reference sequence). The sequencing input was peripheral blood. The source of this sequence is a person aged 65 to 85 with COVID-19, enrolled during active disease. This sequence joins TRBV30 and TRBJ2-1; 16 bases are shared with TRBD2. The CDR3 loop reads CAWRIPGTSGRGEQFF. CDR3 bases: TGTGCCTGGAGGATACCCGGGACTAGCGGGAGGGGTGAGCAGTTCTTC.